Here is one T cell receptor beta chain with its context. Its target is not known. The sample comes from a study of shared clonotypes between healthy human individuals. Germline V gives CDR1 LNHDA, CDR2 SQIVND (reference sequence). Deletions cut 9 bases from V and 0 bases from J, with 15 bases between. The CDR3 consists of 15 residues. Libraries were prepared by immunoSEQ multiplex PCR; TCRdb keeps only in-frame clonotypes and omits some of them. The sample has some 2.1 million clones; over 85% are singletons. Naive CD8 cells lacked CD45RO, underwent positive selection for CCR7 and left out terminally differentiated effector memory CD45RA+ cells. Findings of the study overall: In having few donors, the study represented limited genetic and exposure-history diversity.

This clonotype was obtained from a man between 18 and 29 years old in good health. Sequenced: naive CD8+ T cells sorted from blood. The chain has TRBV19 and TRBJ1-5; no clear D. The CDR3 bases are TGTGCCAGCAGATATGAAGGTAATAGCAATCAGCCCCAGCATTTT. Its translation is CASRYEGNSNQPQHF.